This T cell receptor beta chain appears in the sequencing data of a study of technical replicates of blood from a handful of donors. The CDR3 is 13 residues long. Per the germline V gene, CDR1 is LNHDA and CDR2 is SQIVND (reference sequence). V was trimmed by 8 bases and J by 0 bases, leaving 11 bases between them. This clone was found once. The repertoire was sequenced with immunoSEQ multiplex PCR; TCRdb's copy has only in-frame clones and lacks some. The table has roughly 79,000 clones, roughly 91% seen once. The chain combines TRBV19 with TRBJ2-7; D ambiguous. The specimen was T cells isolated from PBMCs. The origin of this receptor is a human donor in good health. Some clones in this sample may be carry-over from other donors' samples. The CDR3 loop is CASSSLISYEQYF. CDR3 DNA: TGTGCCAGTTCCAGTCTGATCTCCTACGAGCAGTACTTC.